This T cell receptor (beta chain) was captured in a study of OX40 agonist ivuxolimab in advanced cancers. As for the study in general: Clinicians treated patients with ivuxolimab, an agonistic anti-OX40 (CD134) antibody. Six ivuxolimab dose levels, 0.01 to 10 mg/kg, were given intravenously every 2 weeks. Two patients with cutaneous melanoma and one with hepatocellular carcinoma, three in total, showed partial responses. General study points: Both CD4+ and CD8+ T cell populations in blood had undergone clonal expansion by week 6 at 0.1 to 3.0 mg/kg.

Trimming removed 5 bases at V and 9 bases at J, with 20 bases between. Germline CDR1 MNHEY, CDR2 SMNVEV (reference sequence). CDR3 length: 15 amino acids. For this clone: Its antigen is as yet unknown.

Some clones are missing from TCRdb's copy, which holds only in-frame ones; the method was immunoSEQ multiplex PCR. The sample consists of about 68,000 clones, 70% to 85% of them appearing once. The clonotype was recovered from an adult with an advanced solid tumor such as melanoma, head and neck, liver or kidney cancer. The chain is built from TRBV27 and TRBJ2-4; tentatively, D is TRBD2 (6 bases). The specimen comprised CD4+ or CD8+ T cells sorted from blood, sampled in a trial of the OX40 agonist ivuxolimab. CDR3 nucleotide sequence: TGTGCCAGCAGTAAATCGACCCCTCCCGGGAGCATTCAGTACTTC. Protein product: CASSKSTPPGSIQYF.